These T cell receptor beta chains were read from a single sample in a study of T cell responses to AZD1222 COVID-19 vaccine. The repertoire was sequenced with immunoSEQ multiplex PCR; TCRdb's copy has only in-frame clones and lacks some. The sample contains approximately 300,000 clones, almost 95% of which appear only once. Sequences were derived from peripheral blood, sampled 28 days after the second AZD1222 dose. The source is an adult who received the AZD1222 COVID-19 vaccine. Each CDR3 is given with its conserved first and last residue. Fields, in order: D gene, J gene, V gene, clone size, CDR3 DNA, CDR3 protein. D genes are given only for firm matches. The listing skips clone size in some rows; elsewhere it reads once, few, many or a size class.

TRBD1	TRBJ2-1	TRBV24-1	-	TGTGCCACCGACTTCCGGGACAGGGGGCCGAATGAGCAGTTCTTC	CATDFRDRGPNEQFF
TRBD2	TRBJ2-3	TRBV24-1	-	TGTGCCACCAGTGAACCTTCGCGGGGGGCGGAAGATACGCAGTATTTT	CATSEPSRGAEDTQYF
-	TRBJ1-1	TRBV9	once	TGTGCCAGCAGCGTAGGTTCGGGGACGGGGACTGAAGCTTTCTTT	CASSVGSGTGTEAFF
-	TRBJ1-2	TRBV11-2	-	TGTGCCAGCAGCTTAGAGCAGGGCTATGGCTACACCTTC	CASSLEQGYGYTF
-	TRBJ2-7	TRBV6-5	-	TGTGCCAGCAGTAGGAACAAGGACTACGAGCAGTACTTC	CASSRNKDYEQYF
TRBD1	TRBJ1-2	TRBV7-9	-	TGTGCCAGCAGGCCACTCGACAGGGTTCGGTATGGCTACACCTTC	CASRPLDRVRYGYTF
TRBD1	TRBJ1-2	TRBV2	-	TGTGCCAGCAGAGCCGGGACAGGGGGCAACTATGGCTACACCTTC	CASRAGTGGNYGYTF
-	TRBJ1-1	TRBV28	-	TGTGCCAGCAGTCGCCCCGGGACGGTGAACACTGAAGCTTTCTTT	CASSRPGTVNTEAFF
-	TRBJ1-1	TRBV6-1	-	TGTGCCACCTCATGGGCGGAAATGAACACTGAAGCTTTCTTT	CATSWAEMNTEAFF
-	TRBJ2-2	TRBV20-1	-	TGCAGTGCGGCGGGGCCCGGGGAGCTGTTTTTT	CSAAGPGELFF
-	TRBJ1-5	TRBV4-1	-	TGCGCCAGCAGCCAAGAGATTAGTAATAGCAATCAGCCCCAGCATTTT	CASSQEISNSNQPQHF
-	TRBJ2-7	TRBV6-2/TRBV6-3	once	TGTGCCAGCAGTTACCTTGGGGGGAGCTCCTACGAGCAGTACTTC	CASSYLGGSSYEQYF
TRBD2	TRBJ2-3	TRBV30	-	TGTGCCTGGAGTGTATTTGCGGGAGGGCCCCCAGATACGCAGTATTTT	CAWSVFAGGPPDTQYF
TRBD2	TRBJ2-3	TRBV4-1	-	TGCGCCAGCAGCTATAGCGGGAGTGGGTCAGATACGCAGTATTTT	CASSYSGSGSDTQYF
TRBD1	TRBJ1-2	TRBV29-1	-	TGCAGCGCCACGGGGACAGGGCGACACCGAAACTATGGCTACACCTTC	CSATGTGRHRNYGYTF
TRBD1	TRBJ2-2	TRBV29-1	-	TGCAGCGTTAGGACAGGGGGGAACACCGGGGAGCTGTTTTTT	CSVRTGGNTGELFF
TRBD1	TRBJ2-7	TRBV23-1	-	TGCGCCAGCAGTCATCCTACAACCGGGACAGAGAGCTCCTACGAGCAGTACTTC	CASSHPTTGTESSYEQYF
-	TRBJ2-2	TRBV29-1	-	TGCAGCGGGACGGGGACGTCAACCGGGGAGCTGTTTTTT	CSGTGTSTGELFF
TRBD1	TRBJ2-3	TRBV18	-	TGTGCCAGCTCACCCCGGACAGGATCCACAGATACGCAGTATTTT	CASSPRTGSTDTQYF
-	TRBJ1-4	TRBV11-2	-	TGTGCCAGCAGCTACGACGGGGGAGAAAAACTGTTTTTT	CASSYDGGEKLFF
-	TRBJ2-7	TRBV4-1	-	TGCGCCAGCAGCCAACCCGGACGGACCTACGAGCAGTACTTC	CASSQPGRTYEQYF
TRBD2	TRBJ2-1	TRBV7-9	-	TGTGCTGGCGCTAGCGGGAGGGCCTCTGAGCAGTTCTTC	CAGASGRASEQFF
-	TRBJ2-7	TRBV5-4	-	TGTGCCAGCAGCTTGGCCCCTGAGGCCGGAAACTACGAGCAGTACTTC	CASSLAPEAGNYEQYF
TRBD2	TRBJ2-1	TRBV15	-	TGTGCCACCAGCATAGGGCGGGAGGGCCAGTACAATGAGCAGTTCTTC	CATSIGREGQYNEQFF
-	TRBJ2-1	TRBV19	-	TGTGCCAGTAGTATATTCGGTGGGGACCGCGCCTACAATGAGCAGTTCTTC	CASSIFGGDRAYNEQFF
-	TRBJ1-1	TRBV3-1/TRBV3-2	-	TGTGCCAGCAGCCAAACAGGGAGACTGAACACTGAAGCTTTCTTT	CASSQTGRLNTEAFF
TRBD1	TRBJ1-1	TRBV19	-	TGTGCCAGTAGTCCTCCGGGACAGGGGTTGAACACTGAAGCTTTCTTT	CASSPPGQGLNTEAFF
-	TRBJ1-1	TRBV6-2/TRBV6-3	few	TGTGCCAGCAGTTACGGGCGGAACACTGAAGCTTTCTTT	CASSYGRNTEAFF
-	TRBJ1-1	TRBV6-5	-	TGTGCCAGCAGTAACTCGGGGGGTGGAGCTTTCTTT	CASSNSGGGAFF
TRBD2	TRBJ2-2	TRBV10-3	-	TGTGCCATCAGTGGGCCCGGGACTAGAAACACCGGGGAGCTGTTTTTT	CAISGPGTRNTGELFF
TRBD2	TRBJ2-7	TRBV7-2	few	TGTGCCAGCAGCTTAGGGGGCGGGAGGACCTTTGAGCAGTACTTC	CASSLGGGRTFEQYF
-	TRBJ1-5	TRBV2	-	TGTGCCAGCAGGGAGGAGGAAGATCAGCCCCAGCATTTT	CASREEEDQPQHF
TRBD1	TRBJ1-5	TRBV30	-	TGTGCCTGGAGTGTACAGGGGGCTGGACAGCCCCAGCATTTT	CAWSVQGAGQPQHF
-	TRBJ2-2	TRBV5-6	-	TGTGCCAGCAGCTTGAAGGTTTCCTGGAACACCGGGGAGCTGTTTTTT	CASSLKVSWNTGELFF
-	TRBJ1-2	TRBV2	-	TGTGCCAGCGGATTCGCGGGGGCGGATGGCTACACCTTC	CASGFAGADGYTF
-	TRBJ2-1	TRBV7-2	-	TGTGCCAGCAGCTTAGTGGGCGCTAGCATGGTTGGTGAGCAGTTCTTC	CASSLVGASMVGEQFF
-	TRBJ1-1	TRBV7-3	-	TGTGCCAGCAGAACCAACTCGAACACTGAAGCTTTCTTT	CASRTNSNTEAFF
-	TRBJ2-5	TRBV18	-	TGTGCCAGCTCGTCCCGAGGGGAGACCCAGTACTTC	CASSSRGETQYF
-	TRBJ1-3	TRBV5-1	-	TGCGCCAGCAGTCCTGGAGCTGGAAACACCATATATTTT	CASSPGAGNTIYF
-	TRBJ1-2	TRBV5-1	-	TGCGCCAGCAGCCTAGGACAGAGAGATGGCTACACCTTC	CASSLGQRDGYTF
-	TRBJ1-1	TRBV5-6	-	TGTGCCAGCAGCGTCTTAACAGGGATGCCTGAAGCTTTCTTT	CASSVLTGMPEAFF
-	TRBJ1-2	TRBV28	-	TGTGCCAGCAGTTTATGGGCGGCAGAGGACACTGGCTACACCTTC	CASSLWAAEDTGYTF
TRBD1	TRBJ1-2	TRBV6-5	-	TGTGCCAGCAGTTTCGGACAGGGTGGCTACACCTTC	CASSFGQGGYTF
TRBD2	TRBJ2-1	TRBV2	-	TGTGCCAGCAGTGAAGGTAGCGGGAGGGAGCAGTTCTTC	CASSEGSGREQFF
TRBD2	TRBJ2-7	TRBV19	-	TGTGCCAGTAAAAGTAAGCGGGGAGCCTACGAGCAGTACTTC	CASKSKRGAYEQYF